The T cell receptor (beta chain) under discussion was sequenced for a study of Ad26.COV2.S vaccination and SARS-CoV-2 variants. Comment on this clone: The antigen remains undetermined.

The treatment here: about 20 received Ad26.COV2.S at low or high dose, single or two shots; roughly five received placebo; per-sample allocation not given. Collection of the samples took place on day 63 after the first injection of vaccine or placebo. Study-level findings and limits: It was reported that spike-specific CD8+ and CD4+ T cell responses were substantially broad after vaccination.

The J segment lost 2 bases and the V segment lost 3 bases, leaving 2 bases of the junction unmatched. The length of the CDR3 is 15 residues. Germline V gives CDR1 SGHRS, CDR2 YFSETQ. The assay was immunoSEQ multiplex PCR, and TCRdb's table has in-frame clones only and misses some. The table shows approximately 300,000 clones, with more than 70% occurring only once. The receptor was isolated from a person aged 18 to 65 who received the Ad26.COV2.S COVID-19 vaccine or a placebo. Material: peripheral blood, obtained in a trial of Ad26.COV2.S vaccine versus placebo. The genes are TRBV5-1 and TRBJ2-2; 9 bases align to TRBD1. This chain's CDR3 is CASSWTGDNTGELFF. The CDR3 DNA sequence: TGCGCCAGCAGCTGGACAGGGGATAACACCGGGGAGCTGTTTTTT.